The 4 T cell receptor beta chains presented below share a single source sample, sequenced in a study of T cell changes during pregnancy in multiple sclerosis. The table came from immunoSEQ multiplex PCR; TCRdb's copy has only in-frame clones and leaves some out. The sample lists approximately 50,000 clones, around 94% occurring once. The specimen comprised CD4+ T cells from peripheral blood mononuclear cells, sampled in the third trimester of pregnancy. The receptors shown here come from a female donor with multiple sclerosis, enrolled in a pregnancy study.

This sequence joins TRBV11-3 and TRBJ1-1, with a weak D call TRBD1 (6 bases). The CDR3 runs to 17 residues. Germline CDR1 is SGHNT and CDR2 is YENEEA. V was pared by 5 bases and J by 0 bases, with 19 bases between. DNA for the CDR3: TGTGCCAGCAGCACATCACCGGGACAATACATGAACACTGAAGCTTTCTTT. As protein: CASSTSPGQYMNTEAFF.

The chain carries TRBV6-6 and TRBJ2-1; 9 bases align to TRBD2. Germline trimming cut 2 bases from V and 8 bases from J; bases unmatched to any gene: 10. This CDR3 spans 16 amino acids. CDR1 and CDR2 (germline): MNHNY, SVGAGI (reference sequence). The CDR3 loop reads CASSYRGSGRSDEQFF. CDR3 coding DNA: TGTGCCAGCAGTTACCGAGGTAGCGGGAGAAGCGATGAGCAGTTCTTC.

This clone was detected a few times. The V call is TRBV4-3, the J call TRBJ1-4; 7 bases fit TRBD1. This CDR3 contains 17 residues. The V gene end was trimmed by 4 bases and the J gene end by 6 bases; junction bases not matched to a gene: 14. Per the germline V gene, CDR1 is LGHNA and CDR2 is YSLEER. The CDR3 loop is CASSPQGMTGSHEKLFF. CDR3 DNA: TGCGCCAGCAGCCCCCAGGGCATGACAGGGAGTCATGAAAAACTGTTTTTT.

This chain uses TRBV21-1 with TRBJ2-7; the D call of TRBD2 is as the table states it, not checked on the DNA. TRBV21-1 represents a pseudogene. The CDR3 is 18 residues long. CDR3 sequence reads: CASSNEIPPGTTLYEQYF. CDR3 DNA: TGTGCCAGCAGCAACGAGATCCCCCCCGGGACTACTTTATACGAGCAGTACTTC.